This TCR beta chain was found in a study of radiation and T cells in renal cell carcinoma. About the research overall: Nephrectomy followed 15 Gy stereotactic body radiation by 4 weeks.

The CDR3 extends over 15 amino acids. Between the trimmed V and J ends, which lost 1 base and 10 bases, there was a span of 15 bases. Germline lookup yields CDR1 SGDLS and CDR2 YYNGEE. The repertoire was sequenced with immunoSEQ multiplex PCR; TCRdb's copy has only in-frame clones and lacks some. The top ten hold approximately 5.8% of the sample, which has 100,000 to 150,000 clones, approximately 90% seen once. The time point is: blood 2 weeks post-SBRT. The treatment here: 15 Gy SBRT to primary tumor, nephrectomy 4 weeks later. Serial blood draws occurred at baseline and 2 and 4 weeks post-SBRT. The rearrangement links TRBV9 to TRBJ1-6; D gene ambiguous. This TCR derives from a woman between 65 and 79 years old with renal cell carcinoma. The sequenced sample was blood, obtained from a patient whose treatment included radiotherapy and nephrectomy. CDR3 DNA sequence: TGTGCCAGCAGCGTAATGGGGTTTGGTAGCTCACCCCTCCACTTT. As protein: CASSVMGFGSSPLHF.